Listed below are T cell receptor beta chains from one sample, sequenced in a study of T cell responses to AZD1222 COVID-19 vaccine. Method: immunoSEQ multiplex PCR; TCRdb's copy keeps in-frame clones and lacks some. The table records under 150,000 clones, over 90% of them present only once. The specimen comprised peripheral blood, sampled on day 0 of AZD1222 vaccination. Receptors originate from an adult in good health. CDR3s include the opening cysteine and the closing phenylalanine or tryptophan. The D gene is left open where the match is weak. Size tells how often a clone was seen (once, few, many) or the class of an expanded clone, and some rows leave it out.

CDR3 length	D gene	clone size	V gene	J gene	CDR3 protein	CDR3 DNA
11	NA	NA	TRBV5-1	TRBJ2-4	CASSLGNIQYF	TGCGCCAGCAGCTTAGGAAACATTCAGTACTTC
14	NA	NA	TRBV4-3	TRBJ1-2	CASSQDTGNYGYTF	TGCGCCAGCAGCCAAGATACAGGCAACTATGGCTACACCTTC
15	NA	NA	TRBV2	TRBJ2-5	CASSELPGTQETQYF	TGTGCCAGCAGTGAACTCCCGGGGACCCAAGAGACCCAGTACTTC
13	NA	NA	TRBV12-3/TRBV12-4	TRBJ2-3	CASSGALGDTQYF	TGTGCCAGCAGTGGGGCATTGGGAGATACGCAGTATTTT
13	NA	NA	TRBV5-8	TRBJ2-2	CASSFTGAGELFF	TGTGCCAGCAGCTTTACTGGAGCCGGGGAGCTGTTTTTT
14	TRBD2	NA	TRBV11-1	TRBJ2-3	CASSLGLAGVMQYF	TGTGCCAGCAGCCTGGGACTAGCGGGAGTTATGCAGTATTTT
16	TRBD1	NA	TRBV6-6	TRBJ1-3	CASSYSRGGLGNTIYF	TGTGCCAGCAGTTACTCGCGAGGGGGCCTCGGAAACACCATATATTTT
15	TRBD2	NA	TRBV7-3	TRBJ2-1	CASSSGLAGYNEQFF	TGTGCCAGCAGCTCCGGACTAGCGGGCTACAATGAGCAGTTCTTC
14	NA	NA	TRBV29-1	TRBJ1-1	CSVGDDPAGAEAFF	TGCAGCGTTGGAGATGACCCGGCAGGGGCTGAAGCTTTCTTT
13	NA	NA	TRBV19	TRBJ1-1	CASSIKRNTEAFF	TGTGCCAGTAGTATCAAGAGGAACACTGAAGCTTTCTTT
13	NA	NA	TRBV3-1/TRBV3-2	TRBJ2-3	CASSQGLGGDPSF	TGTGCCAGCAGCCAAGGTTTGGGCGGAGACCCCTCGTTT
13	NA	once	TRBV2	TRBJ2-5	CASSPDFKETQYF	TGTGCCAGCAGCCCAGACTTTAAAGAGACCCAGTACTTC
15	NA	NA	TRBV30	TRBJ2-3	CAWTEDPPFTDTQYF	TGTGCCTGGACCGAAGACCCCCCTTTCACAGATACGCAGTATTTT
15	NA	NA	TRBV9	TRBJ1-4	CASSVDSGINEKLFF	TGTGCCAGCAGCGTAGATTCAGGGATTAATGAAAAACTGTTTTTT
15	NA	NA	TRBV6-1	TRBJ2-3	CASSEATASTDTQYF	TGTGCCAGCAGTGAAGCGACAGCTTCCACAGATACGCAGTATTTT
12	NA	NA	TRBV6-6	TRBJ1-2	CASSQGGDGYTF	TGTGCCAGCAGTCAGGGAGGGGATGGCTACACCTTC
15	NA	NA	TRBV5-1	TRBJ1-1	CASSFGGGLNTEAFF	TGCGCCAGCAGCTTTGGGGGCGGACTGAACACTGAAGCTTTCTTT
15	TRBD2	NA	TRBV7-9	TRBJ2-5	CASSSPTSGQETQYF	TGTGCCAGCAGCTCTCCGACTAGCGGCCAAGAGACCCAGTACTTC
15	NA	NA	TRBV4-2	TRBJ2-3	CASSQEGDSTDTQYF	TGTGCCAGCAGCCAAGAGGGGGACAGCACAGATACGCAGTATTTT
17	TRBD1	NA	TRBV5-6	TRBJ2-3	CASSFETGTIFTDTQYF	TGTGCCAGCAGCTTCGAGACAGGGACCATTTTCACAGATACGCAGTATTTT
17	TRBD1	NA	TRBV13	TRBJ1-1	CASSLSRDSRMNTEAFF	TGTGCCAGCAGCTTATCCCGGGACAGTAGAATGAACACTGAAGCTTTCTTT
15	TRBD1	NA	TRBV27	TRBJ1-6	CASSLLGQGSSPLHF	TGTGCCAGCAGTTTATTGGGACAGGGGAGTTCACCCCTCCACTTT
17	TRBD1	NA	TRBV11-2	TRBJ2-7	CASSLDLGQAVRWGQYF	TGTGCCAGCAGCTTAGACCTAGGACAGGCAGTACGTTGGGGGCAGTACTTC
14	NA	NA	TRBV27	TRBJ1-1	CASSGGLGRREAFF	TGTGCCAGCAGTGGTGGTTTAGGCCGCCGGGAAGCTTTCTTT
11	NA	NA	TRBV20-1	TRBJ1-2	CSARVTQARTF	TGCAGTGCTAGAGTAACGCAGGCTAGAACCTTC
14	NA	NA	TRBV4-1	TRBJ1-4	CASSRGPGNEKLFF	TGCGCCAGCTCGCGGGGTCCCGGGAATGAAAAACTGTTTTTT
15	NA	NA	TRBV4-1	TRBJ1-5	CASSQDKLPNQPQHF	TGCGCCAGCAGCCAAGATAAACTACCAAATCAGCCCCAGCATTTT
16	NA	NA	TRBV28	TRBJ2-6	CASSSRRLSGANVLTF	TGTGCCAGCAGCTCAAGACGGCTCTCTGGGGCCAACGTCCTGACTTTC
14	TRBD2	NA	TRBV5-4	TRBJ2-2	CASKGGGRPGELFF	TGTGCCAGCAAGGGAGGCGGGAGGCCCGGGGAGCTGTTTTTT
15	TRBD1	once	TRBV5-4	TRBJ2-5	CASSIQQGAQGTQYF	TGTGCCAGCAGCATTCAACAGGGGGCGCAGGGGACCCAGTACTTC
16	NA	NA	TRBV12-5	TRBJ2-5	CASVPGLGETQETQYF	TGTGCTAGTGTCCCCGGGCTCGGGGAAACACAAGAGACCCAGTACTTC
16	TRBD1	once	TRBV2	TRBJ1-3	CASSERTGDSGNTIYF	TGTGCCAGCAGTGAAAGGACAGGGGACTCTGGAAACACCATATATTTT
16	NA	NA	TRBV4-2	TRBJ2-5	CASSQELRESGETQYF	TGTGCCAGCAGCCAGGAATTACGGGAGAGCGGGGAGACCCAGTACTTC
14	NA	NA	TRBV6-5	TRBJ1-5	CASIEWGGDQPQHF	TGTGCCAGCATCGAGTGGGGAGGGGATCAGCCCCAGCATTTT
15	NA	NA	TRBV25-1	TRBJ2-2	CASRGSLGATGELFF	TGTGCCAGCAGAGGTTCACTTGGGGCGACCGGGGAGCTGTTTTTT
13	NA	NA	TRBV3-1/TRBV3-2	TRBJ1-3	CASSQVAGNTIYF	TGTGCCAGCAGCCAAGTTGCTGGAAACACCATATATTTT
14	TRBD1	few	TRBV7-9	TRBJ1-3	CASSHDREGNTIYF	TGTGCCAGCAGCCACGACAGGGAAGGAAACACCATATATTTT
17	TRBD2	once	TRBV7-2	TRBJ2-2	CASSSPEIAGTAGELFF	TGTGCCAGCAGCTCCCCGGAAATAGCGGGAACCGCCGGGGAGCTGTTTTTT
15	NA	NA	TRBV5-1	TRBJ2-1	CASSQTGITGNEQFF	TGCGCCAGCAGCCAGACCGGGATAACGGGGAATGAGCAGTTCTTC
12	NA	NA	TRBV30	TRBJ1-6	CAWTSMAPPLHF	TGTGCCTGGACCTCCATGGCGCCACCCCTCCACTTT
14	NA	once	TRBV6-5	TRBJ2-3	CASSPRAGPDTQYF	TGTGCCAGCAGTCCTCGTGCAGGTCCTGATACGCAGTATTTT
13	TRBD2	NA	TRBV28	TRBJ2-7	CASSLSLAVEQYF	TGTGCCAGCAGTTTAAGTCTAGCGGTAGAGCAGTACTTC
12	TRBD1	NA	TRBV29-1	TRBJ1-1	CSGGQTNTEAFF	TGCAGCGGGGGACAGACGAACACTGAAGCTTTCTTT
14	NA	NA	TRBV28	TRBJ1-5	CASSSVQGWQPQHF	TGTGCCAGCAGTTCAGTCCAGGGTTGGCAGCCCCAGCATTTT